The rows below give T cell receptor beta chains drawn from one sample of a study of T cell responses to AZD1222 COVID-19 vaccine. Assay: immunoSEQ multiplex PCR; the TCRdb copy retains only in-frame clones and omits some. The repertoire includes 180,000 or so clones, 92% of them detected once, and approximately 1.2% sits in the top ten. The sequencing used peripheral blood, collected 28 days after the second AZD1222 dose. The receptors here all came from an adult who received the AZD1222 COVID-19 vaccine. CDR3s include the opening cysteine and the closing phenylalanine or tryptophan. A D gene is named only where the DNA matches it firmly. Clone size appears in some rows only: once, few, many, or a class for an expanded clone.

V gene,clone size,J gene,D gene,CDR3 protein,CDR3 DNA
TRBV6-5,.,TRBJ1-1,TRBD1,CASEDRAATEAFF,TGTGCCAGCGAGGACAGGGCCGCCACTGAAGCTTTCTTT
TRBV3-1/TRBV3-2,.,TRBJ1-4,.,CASSSGPLNEKLFF,TGTGCCAGCAGCTCCGGGCCACTGAATGAAAAACTGTTTTTT
TRBV7-2,.,TRBJ1-5,.,CASSLVRGGNQPQHF,TGTGCCAGCAGCTTAGTCCGGGGAGGCAATCAGCCCCAGCATTTT
TRBV11-1,.,TRBJ2-1,TRBD2,CASSLRLAGWYNEQFF,TGTGCCAGCAGCCTCCGACTAGCGGGGTGGTACAATGAGCAGTTCTTC
TRBV7-8,.,TRBJ2-5,.,CASTSGLVETQYF,TGTGCCAGCACTTCCGGACTGGTTGAGACCCAGTACTTC
TRBV4-1,few,TRBJ2-7,.,CASSPIGRDTSYEQYF,TGCGCCAGCAGCCCAATTGGCCGGGACACCTCCTACGAGCAGTACTTC
TRBV6-5,.,TRBJ1-2,.,CASSQGQPVYGYTF,TGTGCCAGCAGCCAAGGACAGCCCGTCTATGGCTACACCTTC
TRBV2,.,TRBJ1-1,.,CASSGAVNTEAFF,TGTGCCAGCAGTGGGGCAGTGAACACTGAAGCTTTCTTT
TRBV7-2,.,TRBJ1-5,.,CASSLSTFSGQPQHF,TGTGCCAGCAGCCTCTCCACGTTCTCGGGTCAGCCCCAGCATTTT
TRBV19,.,TRBJ2-5,TRBD2,CATSAGGARRSRGETQYF,TGTGCCACCTCAGCGGGGGGCGCTCGGCGGTCGAGAGGAGAGACCCAGTACTTC
TRBV6-6,.,TRBJ1-1,.,CASSVTEMNTEAFF,TGTGCCAGCAGTGTGACAGAAATGAACACTGAAGCTTTCTTT
TRBV6-2/TRBV6-3,.,TRBJ1-6,.,CASSTLQGSNSPLHF,TGTGCCAGCAGCACTCTTCAGGGTTCCAATTCACCCCTCCACTTT
TRBV6-5,once,TRBJ1-1,.,CASSGTDLNTEAFF,TGTGCCAGCAGCGGCACTGATCTGAACACTGAAGCTTTCTTT
TRBV24-1,.,TRBJ1-2,.,CATSDPDRSYGYTF,TGTGCCACCAGTGACCCAGACAGGTCCTATGGCTACACCTTC
TRBV5-4,once,TRBJ2-3,.,CASSDTRGADTQYF,TGTGCCAGCAGCGACACTAGGGGAGCAGATACGCAGTATTTT
TRBV6-5,.,TRBJ2-1,.,CATTTVSRLNEQFF,TGTGCCACTACGACAGTTTCGAGGCTCAATGAGCAGTTCTTC
TRBV5-4,.,TRBJ2-1,.,CASSRKTGSSYNEQFF,TGTGCCAGCAGCCGGAAGACTGGCAGCTCCTACAATGAGCAGTTCTTC
TRBV27,.,TRBJ2-7,TRBD2,CASSPWAASGSLKQYF,TGTGCCAGCAGCCCCTGGGCGGCTAGCGGGAGTTTAAAGCAGTACTTC
TRBV11-2,once,TRBJ2-4,.,CASRFRDGKNIQYF,TGTGCCAGCAGGTTCCGGGACGGTAAAAACATTCAGTACTTC
TRBV6-6,.,TRBJ1-5,.,CASKLSDSGGQPQHF,TGTGCCAGCAAACTGAGTGATAGTGGGGGGCAGCCCCAGCATTTT
TRBV7-8,.,TRBJ2-7,.,CASSPGRPYEQYF,TGTGCCAGCAGCCCAGGCCGCCCCTACGAGCAGTACTTC
TRBV10-2,once,TRBJ2-2,.,CASSDSGTATGELFF,TGCGCCAGCAGTGATTCGGGCACAGCCACCGGGGAGCTGTTTTTT
TRBV29-1,.,TRBJ2-2,.,CSVDRGGGELFF,TGCAGCGTTGACAGGGGGGGCGGGGAGCTGTTTTTT
TRBV19,.,TRBJ1-5,TRBD1,CASSPRDRGYQPQHF,TGTGCCAGTAGTCCAAGGGACAGGGGGTATCAGCCCCAGCATTTT
TRBV3-1/TRBV3-2,.,TRBJ2-1,.,CASSQVLRGTASYNEQFF,TGTGCCAGCAGCCAAGTCCTCCGGGGTACCGCCTCCTACAATGAGCAGTTCTTC
TRBV2,.,TRBJ1-1,.,CASTGTQHTEAFF,TGTGCCAGCACCGGGACACAGCACACTGAAGCTTTCTTT